This entry describes one TCR beta chain. Its target is unknown. The second PCR ran about 6 to 12 cycles with a sample-barcoded 5' primer and J-beta primers. TCRdb itself ran the 5' RACE reads through MiXCR, one entry per CDR3 protein. The sample yields 1.8 million or so distinct CDR3 sequences, about two fifths seen once. CDR1 MNHEY and CDR2 SVGEGT come from the germline V gene. There are 13 residues in the CDR3. The data originate from a study of blood T cells in healthy people across ages. General study points: Greater diversity and more naive CD4+ cells were seen in long-lived donors than in aged donors.

The chain links TRBV6-2 or TRBV6-3 to TRBJ2-1, with unresolved D. The J call is uncertain, as TRBJ2-7 better fits the DNA end. The receptor was isolated from a human donor in good health. Specimen: blood. In DNA, the CDR3 is TGTGCCAGCGGCGAGGCCTCTCTTTACGAGCAGTACTTC. Its protein is CASGEASLYEQYF.